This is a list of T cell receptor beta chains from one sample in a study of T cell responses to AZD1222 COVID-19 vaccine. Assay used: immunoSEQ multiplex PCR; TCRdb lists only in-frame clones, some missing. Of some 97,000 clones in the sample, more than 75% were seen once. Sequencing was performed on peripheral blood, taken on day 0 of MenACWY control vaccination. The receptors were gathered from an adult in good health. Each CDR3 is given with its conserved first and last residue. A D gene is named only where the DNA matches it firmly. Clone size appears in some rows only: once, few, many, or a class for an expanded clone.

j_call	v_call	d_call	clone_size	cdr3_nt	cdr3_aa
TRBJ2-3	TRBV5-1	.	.	TGCGCCAGCAGCTTACCAACGGGTACTAGCACAGATACGCAGTATTTT	CASSLPTGTSTDTQYF
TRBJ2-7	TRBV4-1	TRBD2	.	TGCGCCAGCAGCCAAGGACTAGCGGGGTCCTACGAGCAGTACTTC	CASSQGLAGSYEQYF
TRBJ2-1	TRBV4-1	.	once	TGCGCCAGCAGCCAAGTGCCCCCGCCTAGAGGGCAGTTCTTC	CASSQVPPPRGQFF
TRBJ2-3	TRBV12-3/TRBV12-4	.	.	TGTGCCAGCCTCCGCGACCTAAGGCAGTATTTT	CASLRDLRQYF
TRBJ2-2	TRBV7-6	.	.	TGTGCCAGCAGCTTAGAGGCAGTCGGGGAGCTGTTTTTT	CASSLEAVGELFF
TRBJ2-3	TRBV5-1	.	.	TGCGCCAGCAGCTTCCGGGACTCCCGCACAGATACGCAGTATTTT	CASSFRDSRTDTQYF
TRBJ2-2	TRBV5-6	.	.	TGTGCCAGCAGCTGGGCCGGCGGCACCGGGGAGCTGTTTTTT	CASSWAGGTGELFF
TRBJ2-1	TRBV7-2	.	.	TGTGCCAGCAGCTTAGCTAGAGCGGCGGAGCAGTTCTTC	CASSLARAAEQFF
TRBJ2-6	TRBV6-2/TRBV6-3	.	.	TGTGCCAGCAGTTCGATAGCTGGGGCCAACGTCCTGACTTTC	CASSSIAGANVLTF
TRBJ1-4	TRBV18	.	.	TGTGCCAGCTCACCCCGGGCATCTACTAATGAAAAACTGTTTTTT	CASSPRASTNEKLFF
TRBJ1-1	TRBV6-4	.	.	TGTGCCAGCAGTGACTCGGCAGGTTCGGGCACTGAAGCTTTCTTT	CASSDSAGSGTEAFF
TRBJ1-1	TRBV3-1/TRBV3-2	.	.	TGTGCCAGCAGCCAATCCCCTCTCCCTGAAGCTTTCTTT	CASSQSPLPEAFF
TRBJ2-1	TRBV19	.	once	TGTGCCAGTAGGGACAGTAGCTCCTACAATGAGCAGTTCTTC	CASRDSSSYNEQFF
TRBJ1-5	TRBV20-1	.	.	TGCAGTGATCCAAGCAATCAGCCCCAGCATTTT	CSDPSNQPQHF
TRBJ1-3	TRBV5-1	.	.	TGCGCCAGCAGCCCCGTCTATTCTGGAAACACCATATATTTT	CASSPVYSGNTIYF
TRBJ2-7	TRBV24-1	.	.	TGTGCCACCAGTGATCGGACAGCCTACGAGCAGTACTTC	CATSDRTAYEQYF
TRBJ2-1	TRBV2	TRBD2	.	TGTGCCAGCAGTCCTTCTCGACTAGCGGGAGTCTCTAATGAGCAGTTCTTC	CASSPSRLAGVSNEQFF
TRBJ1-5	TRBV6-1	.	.	TGTGCCAGCAGTGACAACAGCAATCAGCCCCAGCATTTT	CASSDNSNQPQHF
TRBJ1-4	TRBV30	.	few	TGTGCCTGGAGTGTAATTCGCGAAAAACTGTTTTTT	CAWSVIREKLFF
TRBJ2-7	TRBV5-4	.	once	TGTGCCAGCAACCGGGACGGGGCCTACGAGCAGTACTTC	CASNRDGAYEQYF
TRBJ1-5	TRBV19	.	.	TGTGCCAGTAGTATGTCGGGAAGTCAGCCCCAGCATTTT	CASSMSGSQPQHF
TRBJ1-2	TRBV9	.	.	TGTGCCAGCAGCGTGGGAGACGGAGGGTATGGCTACACCTTC	CASSVGDGGYGYTF
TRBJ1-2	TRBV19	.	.	TGTGCCAGTAGTGGACAGAACTATGGCTACACCTTC	CASSGQNYGYTF
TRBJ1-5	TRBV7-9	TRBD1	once	TGTGCCAGCAGCCACGGGACAGGGACCCTTTATAGCAATCAGCCCCAGCATTTT	CASSHGTGTLYSNQPQHF
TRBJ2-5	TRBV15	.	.	TGTGCCACCAGCAGTAAAGAGACCCAGTACTTC	CATSSKETQYF
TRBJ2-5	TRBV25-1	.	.	TGTGCCAGCAGTGAATTGGGTAGTGGAGAGACCCAGTACTTC	CASSELGSGETQYF
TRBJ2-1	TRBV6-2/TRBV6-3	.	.	TGTGCCAGCAGTTACCCGGGGAATGAGCAGTTCTTC	CASSYPGNEQFF
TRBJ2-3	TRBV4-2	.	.	TGTGCCAGCAGCCAAGATTTCGGTGGCACAGATACGCAGTATTTT	CASSQDFGGTDTQYF
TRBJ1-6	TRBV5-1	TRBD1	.	TGCGCCAGCAGCTTGGGGACAGGGGGTTCACCCCTCCACTTT	CASSLGTGGSPLHF
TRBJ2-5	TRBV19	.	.	TGTGCCAGTAGTTTCGCTGGAGGAGAGACCCAGTACTTC	CASSFAGGETQYF
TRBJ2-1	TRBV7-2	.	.	TGTGCCAGCAGCACTCACAACTCAAATGAGCAGTTCTTC	CASSTHNSNEQFF
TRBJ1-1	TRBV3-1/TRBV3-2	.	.	TGTGCCAGCAGCCAAGATCAGGGAGGAGCTTTCTTT	CASSQDQGGAFF